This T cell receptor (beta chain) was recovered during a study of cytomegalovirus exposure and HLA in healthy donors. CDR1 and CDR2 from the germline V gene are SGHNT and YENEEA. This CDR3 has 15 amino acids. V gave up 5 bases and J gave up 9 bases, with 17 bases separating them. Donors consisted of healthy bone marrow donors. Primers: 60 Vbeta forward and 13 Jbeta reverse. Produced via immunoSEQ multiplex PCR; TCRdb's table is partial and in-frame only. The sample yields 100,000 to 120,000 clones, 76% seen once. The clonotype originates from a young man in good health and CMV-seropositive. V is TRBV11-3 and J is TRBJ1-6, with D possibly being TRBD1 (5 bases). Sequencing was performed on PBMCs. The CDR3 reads CASSPLVGDRSPLHF. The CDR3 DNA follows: TGTGCCAGCAGCCCCTTAGTAGGGGATCGTTCACCCCTCCACTTT.